This TCR beta chain was sequenced in a study of blood T cells in healthy people across ages. This clonotype appeared a few times. At one end the junction does not follow the germline gene, possibly because of a read error. Per sample, a minimum of 6 million PBMCs were isolated. It was with a sample-barcoded 5' primer and a J-beta primer mix that a second PCR of roughly 7 to 12 cycles was run. TCRdb called the 5' RACE reads again in MiXCR, with one record for every CDR3 protein. This sample has some 930,000 distinct CDR3 sequences; 29% occur once, and the top ten carry roughly a tenth. This CDR3 has 14 amino acids. Germline V lookup: CDR1 SGHTA, CDR2 FQGTGA. These same data were also listed under a study on T cells of mothers and their children. In that study: Unrelated mother-child pairs always had slightly, but never significantly, lower normalized overlap than related pairs. The search for persistent microchimeric T cell clones detected none.

This chain connects TRBV7-3 to TRBJ2-5, with 7 positions matching TRBD1. The source material was blood. This clonotype originated in a woman aged 40 to 50 in good health. The CDR3 coding sequence is TGTGTCAGCAGCCCCCAGACAGGGCCCGGGGCCCAGTACTTC. It specifies CVSSPQTGPGAQYF.